The source of this T cell receptor (beta chain) is a study of blood T cell repertoires in COVID-19. For the study at large: COVID-19 samples from acute and convalescent phases originated in the United States, Italy and Spain. T cells, B-cell-depleted T cells, or PBMCs provided the cDNA or gDNA that served as material.

As processed by the authors: From reference gene primer amplification, estimates of nucleated cell counts were derived. The table came from immunoSEQ multiplex PCR; TCRdb's copy has only in-frame clones and leaves some out. V and J calls and clone size come straight from that table; D and trimming were deduced from the DNA. The top ten hold roughly 21% of the sample, which has roughly 70,000 clones, roughly 79% seen once. The clonotype originates from a man between 65 and 85 years old with acute or convalescent COVID-19. The sample taken for sequencing was peripheral blood.

CDR3 sequence (DNA): TGTGCCAGCACCTCCAGACAGGGGGCGTACAATGAGCAGTTCTTC. Translated, it gives CASTSRQGAYNEQFF. J is TRBJ2-1 and V is TRBV6-5, with TRBD1 matching over 10 bases. Germline-derived CDR1 and CDR2 are MNHEY and SVGAGI. The CDR3 has 15 residues. J was trimmed by 4 bases and V by 7 bases; bases with no gene match: 7.